The 13 T cell receptor beta chains below all came from one sample that was sequenced in a study of OX40 agonist ivuxolimab in advanced cancers. Measured with immunoSEQ multiplex PCR; TCRdb has only the in-frame clones, and not every one. The sample yields 30,000 or so clones, around four fifths seen once. The sequences come from CD4+ or CD8+ T cells sorted from blood, collected in a trial of the OX40 agonist ivuxolimab. Receptors were obtained from an adult with an advanced solid tumor such as melanoma, head and neck, liver or kidney cancer.

The chain is built from TRBV9 and TRBJ2-4; D tentatively fits TRBD1 or TRBD2 (7 bases each). CDR3 length: 14 residues. CDR1 and CDR2 (germline): SGDLS, YYNGEE. V lost 3 bases and J lost 5, with 12 bases in between. Here the CDR3 reads CASSETGRENIQYF. Here the CDR3 DNA reads TGTGCCAGCAGCGAGACAGGGAGGGAAAACATTCAGTACTTC.

The V call is TRBV6-5, the J call TRBJ2-7; no firm D call. Germline V gene lookup returns CDR1 MNHEY and CDR2 SVGAGI. V was trimmed by 6 bases and J by 6 bases, leaving 12 bases between them. This CDR3 comprises 12 residues. CDR3 protein: CASRLDFLEQYF. In nucleotides, the CDR3 is TGTGCCAGCAGGCTCGACTTCCTCGAGCAGTACTTC.

This chain links TRBV5-1 with TRBJ2-2; unclear D gene. V was clipped by 4 bases and J by 2 bases, with 9 bases between them. There are 14 residues in the CDR3. Germline CDR1 is SGHRS and CDR2 is YFSETQ. CDR3 in DNA: TGCGCCAGCAGCCGAGACATTAACACCGGGGAGCTGTTTTTT. Translation: CASSRDINTGELFF.

V gene TRBV15 combines with J gene TRBJ2-1, with 7 bases matching TRBD2. The V segment lost 4 bases and the J segment 7 bases; nucleotides outside the gene matches: 4. CDR1 LNHNV and CDR2 YYDKDF come from the germline V gene (reference sequence). The CDR3 runs to 13 residues. DNA for the CDR3: TGTGCCACCAGCACTAGCGGTTTAAATGAGCAGTTCTTC. Translated, it gives CATSTSGLNEQFF.

By frequency in the sample, this clone is medium-sized. The chain has TRBV6-5 and TRBJ1-6; 7 bases are shared with TRBD1. CDR3 length: 14 amino acids. The trim removed 6 bases at V and 7 bases at J, leaving 6 bases unmatched. The germline gives CDR1 MNHEY, CDR2 SVGAGI. Here the CDR3 DNA reads TGTGCCAGCAGGATGACAGGGAGGAATTCACCCCTCCACTTT. It encodes CASRMTGRNSPLHF.

V is TRBV29-1 and J is TRBJ2-7; D is unresolved. CDR1 and CDR2 from the germline V gene are SQVTM and ANQGSEA. The ends were cut back, 4 bases at V and 2 bases at J, with 12 bases in the middle. This CDR3 region has 13 residues. CDR3 residues: CSVGLDTTYEQYF. The DNA for the CDR3 is TGCAGCGTTGGATTAGACACAACCTACGAGCAGTACTTC.

This clone has just one count. CDR3 sequence (DNA): TGCGCCAGCAGCCTCTTGGGGGGAACTGGAAACACCATATATTTT. This codes for CASSLLGGTGNTIYF. The V and J genes are TRBV4-1 and TRBJ1-3; D possibly corresponds to TRBD1 (5 bases). CDR3 size: 15 residues. The V gene's germline CDR1 is MGHRA and CDR2 YSYEKL. Trimming pared 4 bases from V and 2 bases from J, leaving 12 bases between.

The chain joins TRBV4-3 to TRBJ1-6; possibly TRBD1 for D (6 bases). Per germline, CDR1 LGHNA and CDR2 YSLEER. This CDR3 contains 16 residues. V was pared by 4 bases and J by 2 bases, with 12 bases between. The CDR3 DNA follows: TGCGCCAGCAGCCCGGACAGTGGACCCTATAATTCACCCCTCCACTTT. Its translation is CASSPDSGPYNSPLHF.

A few counts support this clone. The chain recombines TRBV4-3 with TRBJ1-1; tentative D call: TRBD1 (5 bases). The CDR3 loop spans 14 amino acids. V was trimmed by 0 bases and J by 6 bases, leaving 11 bases between them. Germline values: CDR1 LGHNA, CDR2 YSLEER. As DNA, the CDR3 is TGCGCCAGCAGCCAAGAGGGGGATGTGGCTGAAGCTTTCTTT. Translated: CASSQEGDVAEAFF.

The table lists this clone with a few counts. The V call is TRBV7-8, the J call TRBJ2-7; D is unresolved. Trimming pared 2 bases from V and 2 bases from J, leaving 7 bases between. The CDR3 covers 13 residues. CDR1 is SGHVS and CDR2 is FQNEAQ in the germline V gene. In DNA form, the CDR3 reads TGTGCCAGCAGCTTATACAGACCCTACGAGCAGTACTTC. This gives the protein CASSLYRPYEQYF.

This clone was found a few times. This rearrangement joins TRBV9 to TRBJ2-2; D not resolved. This CDR3 spans 12 amino acids. V shed 0 bases and J shed 6 bases, with 3 bases lying between them. From germline, CDR1 is SGDLS and CDR2 YYNGEE. CDR3: CASSVDPGELFF. CDR3 coding DNA: TGTGCCAGCAGCGTAGACCCCGGGGAGCTGTTTTTT.

V and J are TRBV29-1 and TRBJ2-7; D possibly matches TRBD1 or TRBD2 (6 bases each). Trimming cost V 5 bases and J 0 bases, with 26 bases left between them. Germline values: CDR1 SQVTM, CDR2 ANQGSEA. CDR3 length equals 18 residues. This chain's CDR3 is CSVTRLGGSGTSSYEQYF. The CDR3 nucleotides read TGCAGCGTTACCCGGTTGGGGGGCAGCGGTACGAGCTCCTACGAGCAGTACTTC.

This chain links TRBV7-9 with TRBJ1-6; TRBD1 aligns across 7 bases. CDR1 SEHNR and CDR2 FQNEAQ come from the germline V gene (reference sequence). The CDR3 spans 14 residues. The V segment lost 6 bases and the J segment 7 bases; nucleotides outside the gene matches: 6. CDR3 sequence (DNA): TGTGCCAGCAGTTCCGGGACAGACAATTCACCCCTCCACTTT. Its translation: CASSSGTDNSPLHF.